This TCR beta chain was recorded in a study of T cell repertoires in cytomegalovirus infection. Turning to the study itself: Selected CMV epitopes included recently identified HLA-C-restricted ones as well as well-studied HLA-B-restricted ones. TCR beta signatures that were public indicated CMV infection and matching HLA type. The study's findings and limits: HLA-C-restricted CMV-specific TCR beta clonotypes prevailed in the ex vivo response.

Trimming stripped 1 base from V and 7 bases from J, with 11 bases between. CDR3 length: 15 amino acids. In germline, CDR1 is SGHVS, CDR2 FNYEAQ. TCRdb reprocessed the reads via MiXCR and lists one record per CDR3 protein. The data hold nearly 700,000 distinct CDR3 sequences, with roughly 30% observed a single time. Many counts were recorded for this clonotype. Its target is unknown. The sample consisted of cultured PBMCs, taken from culture after CMV antigen stimulation. J is TRBJ1-6 and V is TRBV7-6; D uncertain. The source of this sequence is a human donor in good health (CMV status not recorded). Some clones in this sample may be carry-over from other donors' samples. The CDR3 here is CASSLDLNPNSPLHF. In DNA form, the CDR3 reads TGTGCCAGCAGCTTAGATCTAAACCCAAATTCACCCCTCCACTTT.